The sequence of this TCR beta chain was determined in a study of OX40 agonist ivuxolimab in advanced cancers. The CDR3 is 15 amino acids. In germline, CDR1 is MNHEY, CDR2 SVGAGI. Germline trimming cut 6 bases from V and 4 bases from J; bases unmatched to any gene: 4. A word on this clone: Its antigen remains unidentified.

Study findings and constraints: Partial responders dosed at 0.1-3.0 mg/kg displayed clonal expansion ranking among the lowest. At doses 0.1 to 3.0 mg/kg, CD4+ and CD8+ clones expanded. The authors did not determine the antigen specificity of the expanded peripheral T cells.

Assay used: immunoSEQ multiplex PCR; TCRdb lists only in-frame clones, some missing. The repertoire holds about 96,000 clones, roughly 88% seen once, with around 1.5% in the top ten. This receptor was taken from an adult with an advanced solid tumor such as melanoma, head and neck, liver or kidney cancer. The sample here was CD4+ or CD8+ T cells sorted from blood, taken in a trial of the OX40 agonist ivuxolimab. The chain carries TRBV6-5 and TRBJ1-3; 12 positions match TRBD1. CDR3 region: CASSRDRGLGNTIYF. DNA of the CDR3: TGTGCCAGCAGCAGGGACAGGGGGCTAGGAAACACCATATATTTT.